The 21 T cell receptor beta chains given below trace back to one sample, sequenced in a study of blood T cells in healthy people across ages. Primers used in a second PCR of roughly 6 to 12 cycles were a sample-barcoded 5' primer and a J-beta primer mix. TCRdb re-analysed the 5' RACE reads in MiXCR, keeping a single row per CDR3 protein. The table lists about 720,000 distinct CDR3 sequences, roughly 20% of them singletons, with around a fifth in the top ten. The material sequenced was blood. The source is a man aged 70-80 years in good health.

The V gene is TRBV18, the J gene TRBJ2-1, with D uncertain. V was pared by 6 bases and J by 3 bases, with 12 bases between. The germline CDR1 and CDR2 sequences are KGHSH and LQKENI. CDR3 size: 14 residues. The CDR3: CASSVSPDYNEQFF. As DNA, the CDR3 is TGTGCCAGCTCCGTCTCGCCTGACTACAATGAGCAGTTCTTC.

The chain links TRBV14 to TRBJ1-4, with 8 bases identical to TRBD1. The CDR3 covers 15 residues. Germline V gene data show CDR1 as SGHDN and CDR2 as FVKESK. V was pared by 3 bases and J by 8 bases, with 8 bases of the junction left unmatched. CDR3 loop: CASSHRQGPGEKLFF. The CDR3 bases are TGTGCCAGCAGCCATCGACAGGGGCCGGGGGAAAAACTGTTTTTT.

This clonotype occurred many times. The V gene is TRBV7-8, the J gene TRBJ2-5; tentative D call: TRBD2 (6 bases). CDR1 and CDR2 from the germline V gene are SGHVS and FQNEAQ. The CDR3 has 15 residues. V gave up 1 base and J gave up 2 bases, with 11 bases separating them. The CDR3 protein is CASSLGLGEQETQYF. The CDR3 nucleotides are TGTGCCAGCAGCTTAGGACTAGGGGAACAAGAGACCCAGTACTTC.

V gene TRBV21-1 combines with J gene TRBJ1-2; no DNA check was done on the table's D call, TRBD1. TRBV21-1 is a pseudogene locus. CDR3 length: 15 residues. The CDR3 loop reads CASNLTGTVNYGYTF. CDR3 nucleotide sequence: TGTGCCAGCAACCTGACCGGGACGGTTAACTATGGCTACACCTTC.

The chain uses TRBV12-3 or TRBV12-4 and TRBJ2-1; D call uncertain. The CDR3 spans 13 residues. The V end was cut by 3 bases, the J end by 7 bases, with 10 bases between. CDR3 DNA: TGTGCCAGCAGTTTCTTCGTAGAGAATGAGCAGTTCTTC. This encodes CASSFFVENEQFF.

The sample holds a few counts of this clonotype. J is TRBJ2-2 and V is TRBV24-1; 7 bases match TRBD2. V dropped 3 bases and J dropped 3; count of bases not matched to a gene: 3. The germline CDR1 and CDR2 sequences are KGHDR and SFDVKD. The CDR3 spans 15 residues. DNA of the CDR3: TGTGCCACCAGTGATCGAGCGGGATACACCGGGGAGCTGTTTTTT. Amino acid sequence: CATSDRAGYTGELFF.

In its sample, this clonotype was seen a few times. This chain uses TRBV6-2 or TRBV6-3 with TRBJ2-5; tentatively, D is TRBD1 (7 bases). The CDR3 runs 15 residues. V dropped 2 bases and J dropped 2 bases, with 12 bases sitting between them. Per germline, CDR1 MNHEY and CDR2 SVGEGT. CDR3 sequence (DNA): TGTGCCAGCAGTTACGTCGGGGGACAGCAAGAGACCCAGTACTTC. The encoded protein is CASSYVGGQQETQYF.

The V call is TRBV3-1, the J call TRBJ2-6, with D possibly TRBD1 on 5 matching bases. The ends were cut back, 0 bases at V and 2 bases at J, with 5 bases in the middle. Germline-derived CDR1 and CDR2 are LGHDT and YNNKEL (reference sequence). CDR3 size: 15 residues. CDR3 DNA sequence: TGTGCCAGCAGCCAAGAGACAGCTGGGGCCAACGTCCTGACTTTC. It translates to CASSQETAGANVLTF.

This clonotype was seen more than once but under ten times. The gene calls are TRBV12-3 or TRBV12-4 and TRBJ1-6, with 8 bases aligning to TRBD1. V was pared by 5 bases and J by 9 bases, with 6 bases of the junction left unmatched. The CDR3 is made up of 14 amino acids. The CDR3 spells CASSHGQGISPLHF. Here the CDR3 DNA reads TGTGCCAGCAGTCACGGACAGGGTATTTCACCCCTCCACTTT.

This chain connects TRBV20-1 to TRBJ1-3, with D perhaps matching TRBD1 (6 bases). The germline V and J ends were trimmed by 4 bases and 2 bases, with 12 bases remaining between them. The CDR3 spans 14 residues. Germline loops: CDR1 DFQATT, CDR2 SNEGSKA (reference sequence). The chain's CDR3 is CSAKTGIPGNTIYF. Written as DNA, the CDR3 is TGCAGTGCTAAAACAGGGATTCCTGGAAACACCATATATTTT.

Only a few counts were recorded for this clonotype. The gene calls are TRBV7-2 and TRBJ1-3; D call uncertain. Between the trimmed V and J ends, which lost 5 bases and 0 bases, there was a span of 8 bases. The length of the CDR3 is 14 residues. In germline, CDR1 is SGHTA, CDR2 FQGNSA. The CDR3 loop reads CASSPGHSGNTIYF. The CDR3 region has the DNA TGTGCCAGCAGCCCTGGGCACTCTGGAAACACCATATATTTT.

This clonotype was observed a few times. The rearrangement links TRBV20-1 to TRBJ2-1; 12 bases line up with TRBD2. This CDR3 has 15 amino acids. Per germline, CDR1 DFQATT and CDR2 SNEGSKA (reference sequence). The junction had 6 bases not matched to a gene; V was cut back by 6 bases and J by 3 bases. CDR3 amino acids: CSATLAGGLYNEQFF. In DNA form, the CDR3 reads TGCAGTGCCACTCTAGCGGGGGGGCTCTACAATGAGCAGTTCTTC.

The CDR3 spells CATSGPGQSSYNEQFF. The CDR3 nucleotides read TGTGCCACCAGTGGACCGGGACAGAGCTCCTACAATGAGCAGTTCTTC. The chain employs TRBV24-1 and TRBJ2-1; the match to TRBD1 covers 7 bases. The germline V gene encodes CDR1 KGHDR and CDR2 SFDVKD. The CDR3 spans 16 residues. Trimming at V came to 5 bases and at J to 0 bases, leaving 6 bases not matched to a gene.

The chain has TRBV7-2 and TRBJ2-7, with D possibly matching TRBD2 (6 bases). Germline CDR1 SGHTA, CDR2 FQGNSA. With 1 base removed from V and 2 bases from J, the gap between germline ends came to 12 bases. This CDR3 has 15 amino acids. CDR3 region: CASSLVRGPTYEQYF. The CDR3 DNA follows: TGTGCCAGCAGCTTAGTGCGGGGCCCCACCTACGAGCAGTACTTC.

This clonotype has only a few counts. This rearrangement joins TRBV5-1 to TRBJ1-3; 7 bases fit TRBD1. CDR3 length: 17 amino acids. After removal of 3 bases from V and 0 bases from J, the junction contained 9 bases not matched to a gene. Germline V gives CDR1 SGHRS, CDR2 YFSETQ. The CDR3 is CASSSTAGTVSGNTIYF. CDR3 bases: TGCGCCAGCAGCTCTACTGCCGGGACAGTCTCTGGAAACACCATATATTTT.

The chain is built from TRBV29-1 and TRBJ2-1; D may be TRBD1 (6 bases). The CDR3 runs to 12 residues. CDR1 SQVTM and CDR2 ANQGSEA come from the germline V gene. V was trimmed by 6 bases and J by 4 bases, leaving 10 bases between them. This CDR3 reads CSVAQGYNEQFF. The CDR3 nucleotides are TGCAGCGTCGCCCAGGGGTACAATGAGCAGTTCTTC.

This clonotype was counted a few times. The chain employs TRBV20-1 and TRBJ2-1; no definite D call. Germline lookup yields CDR1 DFQATT and CDR2 SNEGSKA (reference sequence). This CDR3 has 13 amino acids. Trimming took off 3 bases at V and 4 bases at J, with 10 bases between the two ends. The CDR3 nucleotides are TGCAGTGCTAGCGTCGCTAATTACAATGAGCAGTTCTTC. It is translated as CSASVANYNEQFF.

Many counts were recorded for this clonotype. The rearrangement links TRBV12-3 or TRBV12-4 to TRBJ1-5; D not resolved. The V end lost 1 base, the J end lost 4 bases, and 11 bases lay between the germline ends. There are 15 residues in the CDR3. The CDR3 DNA is TGTGCCAGCAGTTTAGGTGGGCAGCCAAATCAGCCCCAGCATTTT. Its translation is CASSLGGQPNQPQHF.

The V gene is TRBV7-3, the J gene TRBJ2-1; D call uncertain. This CDR3 comprises 13 residues. From germline, CDR1 is SGHTA and CDR2 FQGTGA. V was trimmed by 2 bases and J by 9 bases, leaving 11 bases between them. The CDR3 DNA follows: TGTGCCAGCAGCTTATTAGGAATGGGTGAGCAGTTCTTC. Protein: CASSLLGMGEQFF.

The rearrangement links TRBV12-3 or TRBV12-4 to TRBJ1-4; the D is unclear. There are 14 residues in the CDR3. V gave up 4 bases and J gave up 7 bases, with 13 bases separating them. The CDR3 DNA reads TGTGCCAGCAGTTCACACGGCCGGGGTGAAAAACTGTTTTTT. As protein: CASSSHGRGEKLFF.

Only a few counts were recorded for this clonotype. The chain is built from TRBV4-2 and TRBJ1-4, with 7 bases identical to TRBD1. CDR1 and CDR2 from the germline V gene are LGHNA and YNFKEQ. The CDR3 has 18 residues. The trim removed 0 bases at V and 9 bases at J, leaving 16 bases unmatched. Here the CDR3 reads CASSQDLNSGTAIKKLFF. The CDR3 DNA is TGTGCCAGCAGCCAAGATCTGAATTCCGGGACAGCAATAAAAAAACTGTTTTTT.